A selection of T cell receptor beta chains follows, all from one sample in a study of early T cells in non-severe SARS-CoV-2 infection. TCRdb called the 5' RACE reads again in MiXCR, with one record for every CDR3 protein. Counted here are under 90,000 distinct CDR3 sequences, 14% occurring once; the ten biggest clones make up roughly 6%. Sequenced sample: whole blood. All receptors derive from an adult who was a healthcare worker with PCR-confirmed SARS-CoV-2 infection or an uninfected control (not recorded which). The conserved cysteine and the conserved F or W are not part of the CDR3 here. Fields, in order: J gene, V gene, CDR3 protein.

TRBJ1-2 TRBV28 ASSLGQGAHGYT
TRBJ2-2 TRBV7-7 ASSLVAHTGELF
TRBJ1-1 TRBV7-9 ASSLVPKSHTEAF
TRBJ2-7 TRBV28 ASSFRDSDEQY
TRBJ2-7 TRBV27 ASSGDRRSSYEQY
TRBJ2-5 TRBV11-2 ASSPRQETQY
TRBJ2-7 TRBV3-1 ASSQGGTSAYEQY
TRBJ1-3 TRBV28 ASSLHRGAGNTIY
TRBJ2-3 TRBV11-2 ASSHDGTRNTDTQY
TRBJ1-1 TRBV18 ASSPQMNTEAF
TRBJ2-1 TRBV11-2 ASSFNRGYNEQF
TRBJ1-5 TRBV28 ASSLVAMPQH
TRBJ1-1 TRBV7-9 ASSRGQAAEAF
TRBJ2-6 TRBV29-1 SVYPGSGANVLT
TRBJ1-5 TRBV28 ASSSNNQPQH
TRBJ2-3 TRBV7-2 ASSSGQLYDTQY
TRBJ2-1 TRBV12-3/TRBV12-4 ASSFKGDNEQF
TRBJ2-3 TRBV2 AKGGQATDTQY
TRBJ2-7 TRBV28 ASSLYKETGRHEQY
TRBJ2-1 TRBV18 ASRYRLPRGNEQF
TRBJ2-7 TRBV7-4 ASSYPGTSSYEQY
TRBJ1-5 TRBV10-2 ASSSDRGNQPQH
TRBJ2-7 TRBV20-1 SASQTGYEQY